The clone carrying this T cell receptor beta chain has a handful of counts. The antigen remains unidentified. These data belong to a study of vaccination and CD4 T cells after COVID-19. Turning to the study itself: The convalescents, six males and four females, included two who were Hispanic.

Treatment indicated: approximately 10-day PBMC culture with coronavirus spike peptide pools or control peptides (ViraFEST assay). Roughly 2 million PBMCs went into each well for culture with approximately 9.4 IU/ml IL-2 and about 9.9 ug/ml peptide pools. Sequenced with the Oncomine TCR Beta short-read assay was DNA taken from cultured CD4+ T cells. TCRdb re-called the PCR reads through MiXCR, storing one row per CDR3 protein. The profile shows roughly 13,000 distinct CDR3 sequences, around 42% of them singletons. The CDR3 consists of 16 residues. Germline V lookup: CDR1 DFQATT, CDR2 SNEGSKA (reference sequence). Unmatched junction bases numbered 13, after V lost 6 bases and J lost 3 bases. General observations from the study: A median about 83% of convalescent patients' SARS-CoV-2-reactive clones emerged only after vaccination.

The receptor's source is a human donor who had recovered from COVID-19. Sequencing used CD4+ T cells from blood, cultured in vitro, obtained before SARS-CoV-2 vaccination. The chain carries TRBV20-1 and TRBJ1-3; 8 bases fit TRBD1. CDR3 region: CSAPIPGGGIGNTIYF. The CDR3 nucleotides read TGCAGTGCCCCAATCCCAGGGGGCGGTATTGGAAACACCATATATTTT.